This T cell receptor beta chain was sequenced during a study of cytotoxic CD8 clonotypes in ibrutinib-treated CLL. The table came from immunoSEQ multiplex PCR; TCRdb's copy has only in-frame clones and leaves some out. The table includes nearly 300,000 clones, approximately 76% detected once. Trimming left V 2 bases short and J 3 bases short, with 14 bases between. The V gene's germline CDR1 is MDHEN and CDR2 SYDVKM. This CDR3 comprises 15 residues. The gene calls are TRBV28 and TRBJ2-7; a possible D gene is TRBD2 (5 bases). The receptor's source is a human donor with chronic lymphocytic leukemia. Sequences were derived from PBMCs, sampled at disease progression, from a patient treated with ibrutinib. CDR3 nucleotide sequence: TGTGCCAGCAGTTTACCAAGCGGCTTGGGCTACGAGCAGTACTTC. Translation gives CASSLPSGLGYEQYF.